These 2 T cell receptor beta chains originate from one sample sequenced in a study of T-cell memory formation after mild COVID-19. Using its own MiXCR run on the 5' RACE reads, TCRdb lists one record per CDR3 protein. The table has hundreds of thousands of distinct CDR3 sequences, approximately 15% seen once. The sequenced sample consisted of PBMCs or a T cell subset sorted from them (not recorded which). Receptor source: a man between 18 and 35 years old who had mild COVID-19 (a few samples of this study predate the infection). Cell type and time point are not known.

The chain combines TRBV4-1 with TRBJ1-5; D uncertain. The germline V gene encodes CDR1 MGHRA and CDR2 YSYEKL. The germline V and J ends were trimmed by 0 bases and 1 base, with 10 bases remaining between them. The CDR3 contains 16 residues. The CDR3 here is CASSQEEGWSNQPQHF. The CDR3, as DNA: TGCGCCAGCAGCCAAGAGGAAGGGTGGAGCAATCAGCCCCAGCATTTT.

This clonotype was found a few times. The V and J genes are TRBV3-1 and TRBJ2-2; either TRBD1 or TRBD2 may supply D (5 bases each). The CDR3 sequence is 13 residues long. V was trimmed by 3 bases and J by 5 bases, leaving 7 bases between them. CDR1 and CDR2 from the germline V gene are LGHDT and YNNKEL (reference sequence). The CDR3 DNA sequence: TGTGCCAGCAGCCACGAGGGGACCGGGGAGCTGTTTTTT. It is translated as CASSHEGTGELFF.